The 18 T cell receptor beta chains below all came from one sample that was sequenced in a study of CD8 T cells in ankylosing spondylitis. From the 5' RACE reads, TCRdb called clonotypes with MiXCR, one entry per CDR3 protein. The top ten clones hold approximately 20% of a sample with a few hundred thousand distinct CDR3 sequences, 10% to 13% of them seen once. The sequenced material came from blood, either unsorted or a sorted T cell fraction (not recorded which). These receptors originate from a male donor with ankylosing spondylitis or in good health (not recorded which).

Many counts were recorded for this clonotype. The V call is TRBV20-1, the J call TRBJ1-2; 7 nucleotides line up with TRBD1. Per germline, CDR1 DFQATT and CDR2 SNEGSKA (reference sequence). The CDR3 is 13 amino acids. Trimming cost V 6 bases and J 8 bases; bases outside gene matches: 12. The CDR3 region is CSAAGGGVGGYTF. CDR3 DNA sequence: TGCAGTGCGGCCGGAGGGGGCGTCGGAGGCTACACCTTC.

This clonotype was seen repeatedly, ten times or more. The V and J genes are TRBV15 and TRBJ1-5; D gene ambiguous. CDR3 length: 15 residues. The germline V gene encodes CDR1 LNHNV and CDR2 YYDKDF (reference sequence). The V gene lost 5 bases and the J gene lost 6 bases, with 17 bases spanning the gap. In DNA, the CDR3 is TGTGCCACCAGCCTGGAACCGAGGGCCATTCAGCCCCAGCATTTT. It specifies CATSLEPRAIQPQHF.

The chain is built from TRBV2 and TRBJ2-5, with TRBD2 matching over 8 bases. The germline CDR1 and CDR2 sequences are SNHLY and FYNNEI. The CDR3 has 14 amino acids. With V trimmed by 7 bases and J by 3 bases, 7 bases remained unmatched. This chain's CDR3 is CASTSVAGKETQYF. The DNA of the CDR3 is TGTGCCAGCACTAGCGTAGCGGGGAAAGAGACCCAGTACTTC.

This clonotype was observed a handful of times. The chain uses TRBV9 and TRBJ1-1; D possibly corresponds to TRBD1 (6 bases). Trimming removed 2 bases from V and 3 bases from J, with 14 bases in between. The germline V gene has CDR1 SGDLS and CDR2 YYNGEE. The CDR3 consists of 15 residues. As DNA, the CDR3 is TGTGCCAGCAGCGTCGATTCGGGGGCGGACACTGAAGCTTTCTTT. It codes for CASSVDSGADTEAFF.

The chain is built from TRBV6-1 and TRBJ2-1; tentatively, D is TRBD2 (6 bases). V was pared by 8 bases and J by 4 bases, with 15 bases between. Germline CDR1 MNHNS, CDR2 SASEGT. CDR3 size: 14 residues. This chain's CDR3 is CASRLSGGYNEQFF. The DNA for the CDR3 is TGTGCCAGCCGCCTTAGCGGAGGGTACAATGAGCAGTTCTTC.

This clonotype was picked up many times. V and J are TRBV6-1 and TRBJ2-5; D possibly corresponds to TRBD1 (6 bases). CDR1 MNHNS and CDR2 SASEGT come from the germline V gene. This CDR3 region has 17 residues. V was shortened by 3 bases and J by 4 bases, with 21 bases between the two germline ends. CDR3 DNA: TGTGCCAGCAGTGAGGTTCAAGGAACAGGGAGAGGAGAGACCCAGTACTTC. This codes for CASSEVQGTGRGETQYF.

In this sample, this clonotype turned up many times. V usage is TRBV12-3 or TRBV12-4 and J usage is TRBJ2-2; 8 bases map to TRBD2. With 7 bases clipped from V and 1 base from J, the junction kept 5 bases outside the gene matches. CDR3 length: 15 residues. CDR3 coding DNA: TGTGCCAGCATCCCCGGGGGGGTGAACACCGGGGAGCTGTTTTTT. Translation gives CASIPGGVNTGELFF.

About this clonotype: A clone one base away is much larger, so this may be a read error. The CDR3 DNA sequence: TGCAGTGCTAGAGTCCCCCAGCGGAGCTCCTACGAGCAGTACTTC. This gives the protein CSARVPQRSSYEQYF. The rearrangement joins TRBV20-1 to TRBJ2-7; a possible D gene is TRBD2 (5 bases). The germline V and J ends were trimmed by 1 base and 0 bases, with 13 bases remaining between them. The CDR3 consists of 15 residues. Germline loops: CDR1 DFQATT, CDR2 SNEGSKA (reference sequence).

This clonotype has a count of ten or more. The V gene is TRBV24-1, the J gene TRBJ2-1; D is unresolved. The germline V and J ends were trimmed by 0 bases and 0 bases, with 5 bases remaining between them. The CDR3 is 15 amino acids. The germline CDR1 and CDR2 sequences are KGHDR and SFDVKD. The CDR3 spells CATSDLASSYNEQFF. The CDR3 nucleotides read TGTGCCACCAGTGATTTGGCGAGCTCCTACAATGAGCAGTTCTTC.

In its sample, this clonotype was seen many times. This chain joins TRBV7-6 and TRBJ2-3; D is ambiguous. The CDR3 runs to 15 residues. Germline CDR1 and CDR2: SGHVS and FNYEAQ. V lost 5 bases and J 0 bases, leaving 12 bases between the germline ends. The CDR3 sequence is CASSPSILSTDTQYF. CDR3 DNA: TGTGCCAGCAGCCCTTCAATACTTAGCACAGATACGCAGTATTTT. The whole variable domain, filled in from reference TRBV7-6 and TRBJ2-3, reads GAGVSQSPRYKVTKRGQDVALRCDPISGHVSLYWYRQALGQGPEFLTYFNYEAQQDKSGLPNDRFSAERPEGSISTLTIQRTEQRDSAMYRCASSPSILSTDTQYFGPGTRLTVL.

In its sample, this clonotype was seen many times. V usage is TRBV29-1 and J usage is TRBJ2-6; D gene ambiguous. This CDR3 is 14 amino acids long. Trimming removed 4 bases from V and 4 bases from J, with 11 bases in between. Germline assignment: CDR1 SQVTM and CDR2 ANQGSEA. CDR3 protein: CSVASTVGANVLTF. CDR3 bases: TGCAGCGTTGCTTCCACTGTGGGGGCCAACGTCCTGACTTTC.

This clonotype came up a few times. The J gene is TRBJ2-7, the V gene TRBV3-1, with D perhaps TRBD2 (5 bases). The CDR3 totals 15 residues. The germline V gene has CDR1 LGHDT and CDR2 YNNKEL (reference sequence). With 3 bases removed from V and 3 bases from J, the gap between germline ends came to 15 bases. The CDR3 DNA reads as TGTGCCAGCAGCCATACCCAGCGGTCCCACTACGAGCAGTACTTC. Its protein product is CASSHTQRSHYEQYF.

The chain joins TRBV6-5 to TRBJ2-6; possible D gene TRBD1, 5 bases. The CDR3 has 17 amino acids. Looked up from germline, CDR1 is MNHEY and CDR2 is SVGAGI. V lost 5 bases and J lost 4, with 18 bases in between. Written as DNA, the CDR3 is TGTGCCAGCAGTCACCAGGGAAGCAGCTCCGGGGCCAACGTCCTGACTTTC. The encoded protein is CASSHQGSSSGANVLTF.

This clonotype was observed a handful of times. This chain links TRBV12-3 or TRBV12-4 with TRBJ1-2; TRBD1 might be the D (5 bases). The CDR3 runs 15 residues. V was pared by 7 bases and J by 4 bases, with 19 bases between. CDR3 loop: CASIPSGAGSYGYTF. The CDR3 DNA reads as TGTGCCAGCATCCCCTCCGGGGCAGGGAGCTATGGCTACACCTTC.

This clonotype occurred many times. This rearrangement joins TRBV12-3 or TRBV12-4 to TRBJ2-1, with 8 positions matching TRBD2. The CDR3 contains 14 residues. Trimming removed 2 bases from V and 6 bases from J; junction bases left unmatched: 3. CDR3 DNA sequence: TGTGCCAGCAGTTTACAAGGGACTAGCAATGAGCAGTTCTTC. It translates to CASSLQGTSNEQFF.

This clonotype came up many times. The gene calls are TRBV7-3 and TRBJ2-6; tentatively, D is TRBD1 or TRBD2 (5 bases each). Germline V gives CDR1 SGHTA, CDR2 FQGTGA. This CDR3 is 16 amino acids long. The V end was cut by 1 base, the J end by 7 bases, with 14 bases between. The CDR3 reads CASSLNGDVLANVLTF. Written as DNA, the CDR3 is TGTGCCAGCAGCTTAAACGGGGACGTTCTTGCCAACGTCCTGACTTTC.

This clonotype was detected ten times or more. The genes are TRBV5-5 and TRBJ2-3; D is uncertain. V was shortened by 6 bases and J by 1 base, with 9 bases between the two germline ends. Germline values: CDR1 SGHKS, CDR2 YYEKEE (reference sequence). This CDR3 contains 13 residues. For the CDR3, the DNA is TGTGCCAGCAATGCCTTCGGCACAGATACGCAGTATTTT. Protein product: CASNAFGTDTQYF.

This clonotype was detected many times. This chain links TRBV5-1 with TRBJ1-1; tentative D call: TRBD1 (6 bases). Germline V gene lookup returns CDR1 SGHRS and CDR2 YFSETQ. Trimming took off 3 bases at V and 6 bases at J, with 18 bases between the two ends. CDR3 length equals 15 residues. The CDR3 DNA is TGCGCCAGCAGCTACTCTCAGGGGACGATGGCTGAAGCTTTCTTT. Residues: CASSYSQGTMAEAFF.